Listed here is a single T cell receptor (beta chain). Its specificity is not known. This record belongs to a study of OX40 agonist ivuxolimab in advanced cancers. Findings and caveats of the study: The investigators did not determine what antigen specificity the expanded peripheral T cells had.

Autoimmune disease history or systemic immunosuppression excluded patients. The assay was immunoSEQ multiplex PCR, and TCRdb's table has in-frame clones only and misses some. The table records 90,000 or so clones, 90% to 95% of them present only once. CDR1 and CDR2 from the germline V gene are KGHSH and LQKENI. Trimming pared 7 bases from V and 2 bases from J, leaving 12 bases between. The CDR3 totals 14 residues. This clonotype was obtained from an adult with an advanced solid tumor such as melanoma, head and neck, liver or kidney cancer. The chain uses TRBV18 and TRBJ2-1, with D possibly being TRBD1 (6 bases). The sample consisted of CD4+ or CD8+ T cells sorted from blood, taken in a trial of the OX40 agonist ivuxolimab. In nucleotides, the CDR3 is TGTGCCAGCTTCGGGACAACTACCTACAATGAGCAGTTCTTC. This codes for CASFGTTTYNEQFF.